The 24 T cell receptor beta chains presented below share a single source sample, sequenced in a study of CD8+ T cells in alopecia areata. RNA was isolated and reverse transcribed to cDNA, the sequencing template. Assay used: immunoSEQ multiplex PCR; TCRdb lists only in-frame clones, some missing. The sample carries over 150,000 clones, 58% recorded once. Specified treatment: oral pan-JAK inhibitor, 5-10 mg twice daily. The sequenced sample was CD4+ T cells sorted from blood, obtained at week 24, from a patient treated with tofacitinib. The origin of the receptors is a human donor with alopecia areata.

The chain is built from TRBV6-6 and TRBJ2-7, with 10 nucleotides matching TRBD1. The CDR3 has 13 residues. Germline CDR1 and CDR2: MNHNY and SVGAGI (reference sequence). V lost 5 bases to trimming and J lost 12 bases; unmatched junction nucleotides: 10. The CDR3 sequence is CASSGDPGQGMYF. The CDR3 bases are TGTGCCAGCAGTGGAGATCCGGGACAGGGGATGTACTTC.

The CDR3 region is CASSQRRLEQTQYF. CDR3 bases: TGTGCCAGCTCACAACGACGTCTCGAACAGACCCAGTACTTC. The chain is built from TRBV18 and TRBJ2-5; D is unclear. This CDR3 has 14 amino acids. Trimming shortened V by 4 bases and J by 6 bases, and 15 bases separated the two germline ends. Germline V lookup: CDR1 KGHSH, CDR2 LQKENI.

Only a few counts were recorded for this clone. The chain uses TRBV14 and TRBJ2-7; TRBD1 matches 7 bases. The J segment lost 3 bases and the V segment lost 4 bases, leaving 6 bases of the junction unmatched. Germline V gene lookup returns CDR1 SGHDN and CDR2 FVKESK. CDR3 length: 14 residues. CDR3 sequence: CASSPQTGYYEQYF. In DNA form, the CDR3 reads TGTGCCAGCAGCCCTCAGACAGGGTACTACGAGCAGTACTTC.

A note on this clone: The same CDR3 arises from other DNA sequences in this sample as well. The chain links TRBV5-1 to TRBJ2-7, with 7 bases that match TRBD2. CDR1 and CDR2 (germline): SGHRS, YFSETQ. CDR3 length: 14 residues. V lost 1 base to trimming and J lost 0 bases; unmatched junction nucleotides: 1. This CDR3 is CASSLQRGSYEQYF. The CDR3 DNA is TGCGCCAGCAGCTTGCAGCGGGGCTCCTACGAGCAGTACTTC.

CDR3 nucleotide sequence: TGTGCCTGGAGTACAGGGGGCGAAGAGACCCAGTACTTC. As protein: CAWSTGGEETQYF. The chain uses TRBV30 and TRBJ2-5; 9 bases fit TRBD1. CDR1 is GTSNPN, CDR2 SVGIG, per germline (reference sequence). V lost 2 bases, J lost 3 bases, and 1 base stayed unmatched. CDR3 length: 13 residues.

This clone has just one count. The chain joins TRBV7-9 to TRBJ2-5, with D possibly matching TRBD1 (6 bases). Trimming took off 4 bases at V and 4 bases at J, with 19 bases between the two ends. The CDR3 totals 16 residues. Per germline, CDR1 SEHNR and CDR2 FQNEAQ (reference sequence). The CDR3 sequence: CASSSRAGASRETQYF. The DNA of the CDR3 is TGTGCCAGCAGCTCTCGGGCAGGGGCGAGCCGAGAGACCCAGTACTTC.

DNA of the CDR3: TGCGCCAGCAGTTCGGACGGGCAAAGGGAGACCCAGTACTTC. It translates to CASSSDGQRETQYF. This sequence joins TRBV5-1 and TRBJ2-5; D is unresolved. This CDR3 is built from 14 residues. Germline-derived CDR1 and CDR2 are SGHRS and YFSETQ. V was cut by 5 bases and J by 5 bases, with 16 bases left in between.

This rearrangement joins TRBV15 to TRBJ1-5, with D perhaps TRBD1 (5 bases). The length of the CDR3 is 17 residues. V gave up 0 bases and J gave up 3 bases, with 15 bases separating them. The germline CDR1 and CDR2 sequences are LNHNV and YYDKDF (reference sequence). The CDR3 here is CATSRDLEGTLNQPQHF. For the CDR3, the DNA is TGTGCCACCAGCAGAGATTTAGAAGGGACCCTCAATCAGCCCCAGCATTTT.

This clone occurred a few times. The V and J genes are TRBV29-1 and TRBJ2-4; 15 bases match TRBD2. The V gene's germline CDR1 is SQVTM and CDR2 ANQGSEA. Trimming cost V 6 bases and J 8 bases; bases outside gene matches: 2. The CDR3 spans 13 residues. CDR3 loop: CSVGLAGGDIQYF. The DNA for the CDR3 is TGCAGCGTGGGACTAGCGGGAGGCGACATTCAGTACTTC.

The chain recombines TRBV4-1 with TRBJ2-7; D possibly corresponds to TRBD2 (6 bases). V was clipped by 4 bases and J by 2 bases, with 12 bases between them. From germline, CDR1 is MGHRA and CDR2 YSYEKL. The length of the CDR3 is 14 residues. The CDR3 bases are TGCGCCAGCAGCCCTCCCGGAGGGACCTACGAGCAGTACTTC. Translated: CASSPPGGTYEQYF.

This clone was seen only once. V usage is TRBV5-6 and J usage is TRBJ1-3; D is unresolved. V was shortened by 1 base and J by 3 bases, with 11 bases between the two germline ends. The CDR3 sequence is 15 residues long. In germline, CDR1 is SGHDT, CDR2 YYEEEE. The CDR3 is CASSLWVRSGNTIYF. Written as DNA, the CDR3 is TGTGCCAGCAGCTTGTGGGTTAGAAGTGGAAACACCATATATTTT.

The chain has TRBV4-1 and TRBJ1-1; a weak D match, TRBD1 (5 bases). V was shortened by 8 bases and J by 5 bases, with 12 bases between the two germline ends. Germline V gene lookup returns CDR1 MGHRA and CDR2 YSYEKL. The CDR3 totals 12 residues. This CDR3 is CASFNWGTEAFF. Here the CDR3 DNA reads TGCGCCAGCTTCAATTGGGGGACTGAAGCTTTCTTT.

This CDR3 is CASSAGAQETQYF. CDR3 DNA: TGTGCCAGCAGCGCGGGGGCCCAAGAGACCCAGTACTTC. The chain recombines TRBV5-4 with TRBJ2-5; D may be TRBD2 (7 bases). Trimming cost V 4 bases and J 1 base, with 8 bases left between them. Germline V gene data show CDR1 as SGHNT and CDR2 as YYREEE (reference sequence). The CDR3 has 13 residues.

In regard to this clone: This sample also contains other DNA sequences that code for the same CDR3. This chain connects TRBV5-1 to TRBJ2-5; possibly TRBD1 or TRBD2 for D (6 bases each). Germline CDR1 reads SGHRS; CDR2 reads YFSETQ. The V gene lost 0 bases and the J gene lost 5 bases, with 11 bases spanning the gap. This CDR3 has 14 residues. This chain's CDR3 is CASSLASGAETQYF. The CDR3 DNA sequence: TGCGCCAGCAGCTTGGCTTCGGGGGCGGAGACCCAGTACTTC.

This clone appeared a few times. The V gene is TRBV7-2, the J gene TRBJ2-4; no definite D call. This CDR3 contains 14 residues. From germline, CDR1 is SGHTA and CDR2 FQGNSA. V was pared by 4 bases and J by 0 bases, with 7 bases between. The CDR3 DNA reads TGTGCCAGCAGCTCAAGTAGAGCCAAAAACATTCAGTACTTC. Translation gives CASSSSRAKNIQYF.

The chain carries TRBV5-1 and TRBJ1-5, with D possibly being TRBD1 (5 bases). The CDR3 spans 16 residues. Germline CDR1 SGHRS, CDR2 YFSETQ. V was pared by 5 bases and J by 0 bases, with 15 bases between. The CDR3: CASSPSQGSSNQPQHF. CDR3 bases: TGCGCCAGCAGTCCATCCCAGGGAAGTAGCAATCAGCCCCAGCATTTT.

The chain carries TRBV19 and TRBJ2-5; no definite D call. V gave up 4 bases and J gave up 5 bases, with 14 bases separating them. Germline-derived CDR1 and CDR2 are LNHDA and SQIVND (reference sequence). This CDR3 spans 14 amino acids. The CDR3 reads CASSSHSLGETQYF. For the CDR3, the DNA is TGTGCCAGTAGTAGTCACAGCTTAGGGGAGACCCAGTACTTC.

This clone was seen a handful of times. The chain is built from TRBV28 and TRBJ2-3; a weak D match, TRBD1 (5 bases). The length of the CDR3 is 15 residues. V was shortened by 4 bases and J by 2 bases, with 13 bases between the two germline ends. Germline CDR1 reads MDHEN; CDR2 reads SYDVKM. CDR3 in DNA: TGTGCCAGCAGTTCCCAGGGCTCCCACACAGATACGCAGTATTTT. The encoded protein is CASSSQGSHTDTQYF. The variable domain in full, completed from reference TRBV28 and TRBJ2-3, reads DVKVTQSSRYLVKRTGEKVFLECVQDMDHENMFWYRQDPGLGLRLIYFSYDVKMKEKGDIPEGYSVSREKKERFSLILESASTNQTSMYLCASSSQGSHTDTQYFGPGTRLTVL.

The genes are TRBV7-9 and TRBJ2-5; D is perhaps TRBD2 (5 bases). The CDR3 length is 14 residues. Trimming took off 3 bases at V and 4 bases at J, with 12 bases between the two ends. Germline lookup yields CDR1 SEHNR and CDR2 FQNEAQ (reference sequence). CDR3 protein: CASSLRGRGETQYF. In DNA, the CDR3 is TGTGCCAGCAGCTTGAGAGGACGGGGAGAGACCCAGTACTTC.

This clone appeared a few times. This rearrangement joins TRBV10-3 to TRBJ2-1; D unclear. The germline CDR1 and CDR2 sequences are ENHRY and SYGVKD. There are 12 residues in the CDR3. Trimming removed 4 bases at V and 5 bases at J, with 6 bases between. In DNA form, the CDR3 reads TGTGCCATCAGTGGGATTCACAATGAGCAGTTCTTC. Its translation is CAISGIHNEQFF.

The DNA for the CDR3 is TGCAGCGCCCGGGGACAGGGGGAAGAGACCCAGTACTTC. Translating it yields CSARGQGEETQYF. The V call is TRBV29-1, the J call TRBJ2-5, with 11 bases identical to TRBD1. The germline V gene has CDR1 SQVTM and CDR2 ANQGSEA. V lost 7 bases, J lost 3 bases, and 4 bases stayed unmatched. This CDR3 spans 13 amino acids.

The chain uses TRBV5-6 and TRBJ2-5, with a weak D call TRBD1 (6 bases). Between the trimmed V and J ends, which lost 2 bases and 2 bases, there was a span of 7 bases. Germline CDR1 and CDR2: SGHDT and YYEEEE. The CDR3 totals 13 residues. CDR3 protein: CASSLGQQETQYF. CDR3 coding DNA: TGTGCCAGCAGCTTAGGACAGCAAGAGACCCAGTACTTC.

CDR3 in amino acids: CASSTRTGNTIYF. The CDR3 bases are TGCGCCAGCAGCACCCGGACGGGAAACACCATATATTTT. V and J are TRBV4-3 and TRBJ1-3; D not resolved. Germline V lookup: CDR1 LGHNA, CDR2 YSLEER. Trimming left V 5 bases short and J 4 bases short, with 9 bases between. The CDR3 totals 13 residues.

The V gene is TRBV27, the J gene TRBJ2-7, with D tentatively TRBD2 (6 bases). There are 14 residues in the CDR3. Trimming cost V 6 bases and J 3 bases, with 15 bases left between them. Germline CDR1 and CDR2: MNHEY and SMNVEV (reference sequence). The CDR3 here is CASSKTRLLYEQYF. The CDR3 bases are TGTGCCAGCAGCAAGACTAGGCTCCTCTACGAGCAGTACTTC.